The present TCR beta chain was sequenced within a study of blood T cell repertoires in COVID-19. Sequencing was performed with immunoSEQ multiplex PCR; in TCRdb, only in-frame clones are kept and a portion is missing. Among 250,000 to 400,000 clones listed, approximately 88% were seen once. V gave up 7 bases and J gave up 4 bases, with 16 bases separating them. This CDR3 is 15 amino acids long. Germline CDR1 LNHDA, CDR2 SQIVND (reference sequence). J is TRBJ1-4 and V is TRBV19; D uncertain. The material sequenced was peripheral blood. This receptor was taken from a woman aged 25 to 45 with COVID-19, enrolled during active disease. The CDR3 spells CASTAAGGFNEKLFF. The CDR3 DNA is TGTGCCAGTACAGCCGCCGGCGGCTTTAATGAAAAACTGTTTTTT.